This T cell receptor (beta chain) is from a study of CD4+ T cells in melanoma. The CDR3 is made up of 16 amino acids. Between the trimmed V and J ends, which lost 0 bases and 2 bases, there was a span of 13 bases. Germline-derived CDR1 and CDR2 are MGHRA and YSYEKL. General study points: CD8+ T cell, macrophage and B cell function reportedly correlated with neoantigen-specific CD4+ T cells. Reportedly, melanoma neoantigen-specific CD4+ T cells showed varied differentiation states.

Sequencing was performed with immunoSEQ multiplex PCR; in TCRdb, only in-frame clones are kept and a portion is missing. Seen here are 9,900 or so clones, approximately 69% observed once, and the top ten hold around a fifth. With regard to this clone: Its antigen is unknown.

The specimen sequenced was peripheral blood. J is TRBJ2-5 and V is TRBV4-1, with D tentatively TRBD1 or TRBD2 (6 bases each). This clonotype was obtained from a human donor with melanoma. In DNA, the CDR3 is TGCGCCAGCAGCCAAGAGGGGGCGGGACTTCAAGAGACCCAGTACTTC. Amino acid sequence: CASSQEGAGLQETQYF.